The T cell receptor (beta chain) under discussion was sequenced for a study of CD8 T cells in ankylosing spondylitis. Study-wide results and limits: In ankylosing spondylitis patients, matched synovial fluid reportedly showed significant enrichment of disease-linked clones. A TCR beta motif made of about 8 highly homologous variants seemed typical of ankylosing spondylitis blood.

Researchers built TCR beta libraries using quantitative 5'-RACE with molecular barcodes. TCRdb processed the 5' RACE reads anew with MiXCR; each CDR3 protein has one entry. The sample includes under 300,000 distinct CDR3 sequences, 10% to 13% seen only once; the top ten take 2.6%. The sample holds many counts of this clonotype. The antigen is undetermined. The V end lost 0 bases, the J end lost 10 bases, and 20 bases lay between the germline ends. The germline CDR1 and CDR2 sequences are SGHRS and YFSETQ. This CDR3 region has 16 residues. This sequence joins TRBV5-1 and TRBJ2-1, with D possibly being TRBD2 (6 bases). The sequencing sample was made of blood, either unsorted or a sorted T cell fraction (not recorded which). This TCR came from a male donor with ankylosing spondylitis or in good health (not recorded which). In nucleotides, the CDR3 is TGCGCCAGCAGCTTGGATGGAGGGAGGATGGGAGTGGAGCAGTTCTTC. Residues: CASSLDGGRMGVEQFF.